A single sample is the source of the 26 T cell receptor beta chains below, sequenced in a study of OX40 agonist ivuxolimab in advanced cancers. Receptors were amplified or captured by the immunoSEQ multiplex PCR assay. The immuneACCESS repertoire file appears here via TCRdb, limited to in-frame rearrangements. These files lack a portion of the clones; in checked studies, under half of the deficit traces to unresolved V genes, and the cause of the others is not known. The sample yields about 59,000 clones; roughly 80% were counted once. The top ten constitute around 0.7% of the sample. Material: CD4+ or CD8+ T cells sorted from blood, obtained in a trial of the OX40 agonist ivuxolimab. The receptor source for this set is an adult with an advanced solid tumor such as melanoma, head and neck, liver or kidney cancer.

V is TRBV14 and J is TRBJ1-2, with 7 bases identical to TRBD1. V was pared by 3 bases and J by 0 bases, with 19 bases of the junction left unmatched. The germline V gene has CDR1 SGHDN and CDR2 FVKESK. This CDR3 is 20 amino acids long. The CDR3 nucleotides read TGTGCCAGCAGCCAGTGGGGGGGGACAGCCATATTCCACTCTAACTATGGCTACACCTTC. It codes for CASSQWGGTAIFHSNYGYTF.

CDR3 protein: CASTAQDPTHEQYF. The CDR3 DNA reads TGCGCCAGCACAGCACAGGACCCTACTCACGAGCAGTACTTC. The rearrangement links TRBV5-1 to TRBJ2-7, with D tentatively TRBD1 (5 bases). The V end lost 6 bases, the J end lost 5 bases, and 18 bases lay between the germline ends. CDR3 size: 14 residues. From germline, CDR1 is SGHRS and CDR2 YFSETQ. Filled out from reference TRBV5-1 and TRBJ2-7, the complete variable domain reads KAGVTQTPRYLIKTRGQQVTLSCSPISGHRSVSWYQQTPGQGLQFLFEYFSETQRNKGNFPGRFSGRQFSNSRSEMNVSTLELGDSALYLCASTAQDPTHEQYFGPGTRLTVT.

DNA for the CDR3: TGTGCCAGCAGCGGTTCAGCTATGAACACTGAAGCTTTCTTT. Protein sequence: CASSGSAMNTEAFF. V is TRBV5-4 and J is TRBJ1-1; D gene ambiguous. V lost 4 bases and J lost 0, with 10 bases in between. Germline V gene lookup returns CDR1 SGHNT and CDR2 YYREEE (reference sequence). The CDR3 is 14 amino acids.

A few counts support this clone. The V gene is TRBV5-1, the J gene TRBJ1-2; a possible D gene is TRBD1 (5 bases). Trimming left V 3 bases short and J 0 bases short, with 12 bases between. Germline V gives CDR1 SGHRS, CDR2 YFSETQ. The CDR3 length is 15 residues. The CDR3 here is CASSSGGEANYGYTF. The CDR3 bases are TGCGCCAGCAGCTCTGGGGGGGAAGCTAACTATGGCTACACCTTC.

The chain links TRBV5-4 to TRBJ2-5; 9 nucleotides match TRBD1. The CDR3 runs to 15 residues. The J segment lost 4 bases and the V segment lost 4 bases, leaving 8 bases of the junction unmatched. The germline V gene encodes CDR1 SGHNT and CDR2 YYREEE (reference sequence). CDR3 amino acids: CASSQITGGAETQYF. CDR3 coding DNA: TGTGCCAGCAGCCAAATTACAGGGGGCGCAGAGACCCAGTACTTC.

This clone was found a few times. This chain uses TRBV6-6 with TRBJ2-4; 7 bases are a match to TRBD2. This CDR3 region has 12 residues. The germline CDR1 and CDR2 sequences are MNHNY and SVGAGI (reference sequence). The V gene end was trimmed by 7 bases and the J gene end by 6 bases; junction bases not matched to a gene: 3. In DNA form, the CDR3 reads TGTGCCAGCACGAGCGGGACAAACATTCAGTACTTC. Protein: CASTSGTNIQYF.

The V gene is TRBV2, the J gene TRBJ2-7; tentative D call: TRBD2 (5 bases). CDR1 and CDR2 (germline): SNHLY, FYNNEI. This CDR3 has 12 residues. The V end lost 2 bases, the J end lost 9 bases, and 11 bases lay between the germline ends. The CDR3 protein is CASSESNSGQYF. For the CDR3, the DNA is TGTGCCAGCAGTGAATCGAACAGCGGGCAGTACTTC.

This rearrangement joins TRBV6-6 to TRBJ2-7, with no clear D. V was clipped by 4 bases and J by 0 bases, with 13 bases between them. Germline V CDR1 and CDR2: MNHNY, SVGAGI (reference sequence). This CDR3 region has 15 residues. Here the CDR3 reads CASSWMAAPSYEQYF. CDR3 sequence (DNA): TGTGCCAGCAGTTGGATGGCGGCCCCCTCCTACGAGCAGTACTTC.

The gene calls are TRBV2 and TRBJ2-5, with 11 bases that match TRBD2. The CDR3 consists of 17 residues. The V and J ends lost 3 bases and 5 bases, in that order; junction bases with no gene match: 11. Germline CDR1 reads SNHLY; CDR2 reads FYNNEI. The CDR3 is CASSEGLAAWGGETQYF. In nucleotides, the CDR3 is TGTGCCAGCAGTGAGGGACTAGCGGCCTGGGGGGGGGAGACCCAGTACTTC.

This clone was seen just once. The chain links TRBV30 to TRBJ2-5; D perhaps matches TRBD2 (7 bases). The CDR3 runs 14 residues. Trimming took off 0 bases at V and 5 bases at J, with 13 bases between the two ends. Germline V gene lookup returns CDR1 GTSNPN and CDR2 SVGIG (reference sequence). The CDR3 is CAWSVGGGYETQYF. CDR3 DNA sequence: TGTGCCTGGAGTGTAGGGGGAGGGTATGAGACCCAGTACTTC.

The chain employs TRBV6-1 and TRBJ2-1; TRBD1 agrees at 9 bases. Germline-derived CDR1 and CDR2 are MNHNS and SASEGT. V lost 6 bases to trimming and J lost 13 bases; unmatched junction nucleotides: 4. This CDR3 comprises 11 residues. The CDR3 bases are TGTGCCAGCAGGAGACAGGGGGATCAGTTCTTC. This translates into CASRRQGDQFF.

The chain has TRBV19 and TRBJ1-1; no definite D call. The germline V gene encodes CDR1 LNHDA and CDR2 SQIVND (reference sequence). The V and J ends lost 5 bases and 1 base respectively, with 11 bases between them. This CDR3 has 14 residues. CDR3 region: CASSATRKNTEAFF. The CDR3 DNA sequence: TGTGCCAGTAGTGCAACTCGGAAGAACACTGAAGCTTTCTTT.

V and J are TRBV9 and TRBJ1-2; tentative D call: TRBD1 (5 bases). CDR1 SGDLS and CDR2 YYNGEE come from the germline V gene. This CDR3 has 14 amino acids. V lost 0 bases, J lost 8 bases, and 14 bases lay in between. The CDR3 loop reads CASSVGGRVGGYTF. As DNA, the CDR3 is TGTGCCAGCAGCGTAGGCGGCAGGGTAGGCGGCTACACCTTC.

This chain connects TRBV5-4 to TRBJ2-3, with 8 nucleotides matching TRBD1. CDR1 and CDR2 from the germline V gene are SGHNT and YYREEE (reference sequence). V dropped 6 bases and J dropped 4; count of bases not matched to a gene: 7. This CDR3 is 14 amino acids long. In DNA form, the CDR3 reads TGTGCCAGCACCCGGACAGGGCTCCCAGATACGCAGTATTTT. Its translation: CASTRTGLPDTQYF. The full variable domain, its missing parts supplied by reference TRBV5-4 and TRBJ2-3, is ETGVTQSPTHLIKTRGQQVTLRCSSQSGHNTVSWYQQALGQGPQFIFQYYREEENGRGNFPPRFSGLQFPNYSSELNVNALELDDSALYLCASTRTGLPDTQYFGPGTRLTVL.

This CDR3 reads CASSQGGGAHQETQYF. The CDR3 DNA reads TGTGCCAGCAGCCAAGGAGGGGGGGCACACCAAGAGACCCAGTACTTC. The chain couples TRBV4-2 to TRBJ2-5; the D gene is possibly TRBD2 (7 bases). This CDR3 is 16 amino acids long. Between the trimmed V and J ends, which lost 1 base and 0 bases, there was a span of 12 bases. Germline CDR1 and CDR2: LGHNA and YNFKEQ.

The rearrangement joins TRBV29-1 to TRBJ1-1; TRBD1 is a possible D gene (5 bases). CDR3 length: 12 amino acids. Trimming took 7 bases from V and 4 from J, leaving 13 bases between them. Looked up from germline, CDR1 is SQVTM and CDR2 is ANQGSEA. The CDR3 region is CSGKRGGTEAFF. CDR3 nucleotides: TGCAGCGGGAAGCGGGGGGGCACTGAAGCTTTCTTT.

The chain couples TRBV11-2 to TRBJ2-1, with TRBD1 identical over 9 bases. V trimming: 9 bases; J trimming: 8 bases; junction bases outside the gene matches: 8. The CDR3 contains 13 residues. Germline-derived CDR1 and CDR2 are SGHAT and FQNNGV. The CDR3: CARVTGGKYEQFF. The CDR3 coding sequence is TGTGCCAGGGTGACAGGGGGTAAGTATGAGCAGTTCTTC.

The chain has TRBV11-1 and TRBJ1-4, with 11 bases aligning to TRBD1. From germline, CDR1 is SGHAT and CDR2 FQDESV (reference sequence). The V and J ends lost 5 bases and 6 bases, in that order; junction bases with no gene match: 2. The CDR3 is 14 amino acids. The CDR3 region has the DNA TGTGCCAGCAGCCCGGGACAGGGGGATGAAAAACTGTTTTTT. Protein product: CASSPGQGDEKLFF.

The V and J genes are TRBV9 and TRBJ1-5, with 7 bases that match TRBD1. The CDR3 runs 14 residues. CDR1 is SGDLS, CDR2 YYNGEE, per germline. After removal of 3 bases from V and 0 bases from J, the junction contained 0 bases not matched to a gene. The CDR3 DNA sequence: TGTGCCAGCAGCGGACAGGGTAGCAATCAGCCCCAGCATTTT. Residues: CASSGQGSNQPQHF. Filled out from reference TRBV9 and TRBJ1-5, the complete variable domain reads DSGVTQTPKHLITATGQRVTLRCSPRSGDLSVYWYQQSLDQGLQFLIQYYNGEERAKGNILERFSAQQFPDLHSELNLSSLELGDSALYFCASSGQGSNQPQHFGDGTRLSIL.

V gene TRBV5-8 combines with J gene TRBJ2-1, with D possibly matching TRBD2 (6 bases). Germline assignment: CDR1 SGHTS and CDR2 YDEGEE. V was shortened by 3 bases and J by 2 bases, with 9 bases between the two germline ends. The CDR3 has 14 amino acids. The CDR3 reads CASSYQRAYNEQFF. As DNA, the CDR3 is TGTGCCAGCAGCTACCAGCGGGCCTACAATGAGCAGTTCTTC. The variable domain in full, with the rest retrieved from reference TRBV5-8 and TRBJ2-1, is EAGVTQSPTHLIKTRGQQATLRCSPISGHTSVYWYQQALGLGLQFLLWYDEGEERNRGNFPPRFSGRQFPNYSSELNVNALELEDSALYLCASSYQRAYNEQFFGPGTRLTVL.

This chain connects TRBV11-2 to TRBJ2-1; D is undetermined. Deletions cut 5 bases from V and 4 bases from J, with 6 bases between. The V gene's germline CDR1 is SGHAT and CDR2 FQNNGV. The CDR3 contains 12 residues. DNA for the CDR3: TGTGCCAGCAGCGTCCAGTACAATGAGCAGTTCTTC. It yields the protein CASSVQYNEQFF.

J is TRBJ2-7 and V is TRBV5-1, with 8 bases fitting TRBD2. The CDR3 loop spans 16 amino acids. The V and J ends lost 4 bases and 6 bases, in that order; junction bases with no gene match: 15. Per germline, CDR1 SGHRS and CDR2 YFSETQ. Here the CDR3 reads CASSRESEAGAVEQYF. Written as DNA, the CDR3 is TGCGCCAGCAGCCGCGAGTCAGAAGCGGGAGCAGTCGAGCAGTACTTC. The whole variable domain, remainder taken from reference TRBV5-1 and TRBJ2-7, is KAGVTQTPRYLIKTRGQQVTLSCSPISGHRSVSWYQQTPGQGLQFLFEYFSETQRNKGNFPGRFSGRQFSNSRSEMNVSTLELGDSALYLCASSRESEAGAVEQYFGPGTRLTVT.

There are a few counts of this clone. This chain links TRBV7-3 with TRBJ1-1; 8 bases align to TRBD1. The J segment lost 2 bases and the V segment lost 5 bases, leaving 7 bases of the junction unmatched. The CDR3 extends over 15 amino acids. The V gene's germline CDR1 is SGHTA and CDR2 FQGTGA. The CDR3 loop reads CASSVYGTGNTEAFF. The CDR3 region has the DNA TGTGCCAGCAGCGTGTACGGGACAGGAAACACTGAAGCTTTCTTT.

The rearrangement uses TRBV6-1 and TRBJ2-4; 10 bases agree with TRBD2. The germline gives CDR1 MNHNS, CDR2 SASEGT. V lost 3 bases, J lost 2 bases, and 10 bases stayed unmatched. The CDR3 sequence is 18 residues long. For the CDR3, the DNA is TGTGCCAGCAGTGATCTAGCGGGAGTTACTAACACCAAAAACATTCAGTACTTC. It encodes CASSDLAGVTNTKNIQYF.

The rearrangement joins TRBV7-6 to TRBJ1-2; unclear D gene. This CDR3 has 15 amino acids. In germline, CDR1 is SGHVS, CDR2 FNYEAQ. V was clipped by 5 bases and J by 4 bases, with 17 bases between them. The CDR3 is CASSQGAGGPYGYTF. The CDR3, as DNA: TGTGCCAGCAGCCAAGGTGCAGGAGGACCCTATGGCTACACCTTC.

The chain joins TRBV27 to TRBJ1-2; D may be TRBD1 (5 bases). From germline, CDR1 is MNHEY and CDR2 SMNVEV (reference sequence). The CDR3 extends over 13 amino acids. The germline V and J ends were trimmed by 6 bases and 8 bases, with 16 bases remaining between them. CDR3 sequence reads: CASRRTSGGGYTF. CDR3 bases: TGTGCCAGCAGAAGGACCTCCGGGGGGGGCTACACCTTC.